The 13 T cell receptor beta chains below were found in one sample sequenced in a study of T-cell memory formation after mild COVID-19 (dated by TCRdb to about 2021). The library was built by means of 5' RACE. Sequencing took place on an Illumina NovaSeq 6000. TCRdb ran its own pipeline on the public reads, namely fastp trimming at Q25 and MiXCR clone calling, and kept in-frame beta chains. One record per CDR3 amino acid sequence lists the most common genes and DNA. This sample lists approximately 500,000 distinct CDR3 sequences; around a quarter were detected once. Under 15% of the sample goes to the ten largest clones. Sequencing input: PBMCs or a T cell subset sorted from them (not recorded which). Receptors originate from an adult woman who had mild COVID-19 (a few samples of this study predate the infection). The sample titles of this study are shuffled in the database, so cell type and time point are left out; the donor was told from shared clones.

The CDR3 nucleotides are TGTGCCAGCAGCTTAGGCACAGGGGAAGTCCATGAGCAGTTCTTC. Translated: CASSLGTGEVHEQFF. The rearrangement links TRBV7-6 to TRBJ2-1; 7 bases are shared with TRBD1. The germline V gene encodes CDR1 SGHVS and CDR2 FNYEAQ. CDR3 length equals 15 residues. The V gene end was trimmed by 1 base and the J gene end by 8 bases; junction bases not matched to a gene: 8.

The rearrangement joins TRBV20-1 to TRBJ1-2, with D perhaps TRBD1 (6 bases). Germline CDR1 is DFQATT and CDR2 is SNEGSKA (reference sequence). This CDR3 contains 14 residues. V lost 0 bases, J lost 6 bases, and 14 bases lay in between. CDR3 sequence reads: CSARDGGGLHGYTF. The CDR3, as DNA: TGCAGTGCTAGAGATGGAGGGGGGCTACATGGCTACACCTTC.

The chain recombines TRBV20-1 with TRBJ2-7, with 7 bases fitting TRBD1. Germline V lookup: CDR1 DFQATT, CDR2 SNEGSKA (reference sequence). This CDR3 has 14 amino acids. The J segment lost 4 bases and the V segment lost 0 bases, leaving 6 bases of the junction unmatched. The CDR3 DNA sequence: TGCAGTGCTAGAGATTCGCAGGGGGTTTACGAGCAGTACTTC. This gives the protein CSARDSQGVYEQYF.

The chain links TRBV15 to TRBJ2-3; D gene ambiguous. CDR1 is LNHNV, CDR2 YYDKDF, per germline (reference sequence). The germline V and J ends were trimmed by 0 bases and 4 bases, with 11 bases remaining between them. The CDR3 is 15 amino acids. The CDR3, as DNA: TGTGCCACCAGCAGAGAGTCGACAATTCCAGATACGCAGTATTTT. Amino acids: CATSRESTIPDTQYF.

The CDR3 loop is CATSGNRGETQYF. DNA for the CDR3: TGTGCCACCAGTGGGAACAGGGGTGAGACCCAGTACTTC. V gene TRBV24-1 combines with J gene TRBJ2-5; 7 bases agree with TRBD1. V lost 5 bases to trimming and J lost 5 bases; unmatched junction nucleotides: 4. The germline V gene has CDR1 KGHDR and CDR2 SFDVKD. The CDR3 extends over 13 amino acids.

Many counts were recorded for this clonotype. The chain carries TRBV6-5 and TRBJ1-5, with D perhaps matching TRBD1 (5 bases). CDR3 length equals 14 residues. Germline CDR1 MNHEY, CDR2 SVGAGI. Trimming removed 6 bases at V and 9 bases at J, with 18 bases between. The CDR3: CASSSGTAGGPQHF. The CDR3 DNA sequence: TGTGCCAGCAGCAGCGGGACGGCGGGAGGGCCCCAGCATTTT.

The chain combines TRBV10-3 with TRBJ2-5; D is uncertain. The CDR3 totals 14 residues. The V gene's germline CDR1 is ENHRY and CDR2 SYGVKD. V shed 0 bases and J shed 0 bases, with 5 bases lying between them. Here the CDR3 reads CAISESRYQETQYF. CDR3 sequence (DNA): TGTGCCATCAGTGAGTCAAGGTACCAAGAGACCCAGTACTTC.

The chain combines TRBV4-1 with TRBJ1-5; 10 bases agree with TRBD1. Germline lookup yields CDR1 MGHRA and CDR2 YSYEKL. V trimming: 0 bases; J trimming: 9 bases; junction bases outside the gene matches: 8. This CDR3 has 16 amino acids. CDR3 amino acids: CASSQDSGTGVWPQHF. CDR3 bases: TGCGCCAGCAGCCAAGATTCCGGGACAGGGGTATGGCCCCAGCATTTT.

This clonotype was detected only a few times. V gene TRBV19 combines with J gene TRBJ1-2, with 7 bases that match TRBD1. This CDR3 is built from 13 residues. From germline, CDR1 is LNHDA and CDR2 SQIVND (reference sequence). With 10 bases clipped from V and 4 bases from J, the junction kept 9 bases outside the gene matches. The CDR3 loop reads CATLGTAGYGYTF. CDR3 coding DNA: TGTGCCACCTTGGGGACAGCTGGCTATGGCTACACCTTC.

CDR3: CSAPGSPNQPQHF. CDR3 bases: TGCAGTGCCCCGGGGTCCCCCAATCAGCCCCAGCATTTT. The chain joins TRBV20-1 to TRBJ1-5; D uncertain. CDR3 length: 13 amino acids. Trimming removed 6 bases at V and 3 bases at J, with 12 bases between. Germline V gene lookup returns CDR1 DFQATT and CDR2 SNEGSKA (reference sequence).

V and J are TRBV6-5 and TRBJ2-3, with D unclear. Looked up from germline, CDR1 is MNHEY and CDR2 is SVGAGI. Trimming pared 7 bases from V and 0 bases from J, leaving 8 bases between. This CDR3 has 13 amino acids. The DNA for the CDR3 is TGTGCCAGCACGTATCCAAGCACAGATACGCAGTATTTT. Amino acid sequence: CASTYPSTDTQYF.

The sample holds a few counts of this clonotype. The J gene is TRBJ2-3, the V gene TRBV18, with 9 bases identical to TRBD2. V trimming: 0 bases; J trimming: 4 bases; junction bases outside the gene matches: 5. Germline loops: CDR1 KGHSH, CDR2 LQKENI. This CDR3 is built from 16 residues. The CDR3 DNA sequence: TGTGCCAGCTCACCACCGAAGCGGGGGGATCCAGATACGCAGTATTTT. Amino acids: CASSPPKRGDPDTQYF.

This clonotype was picked up one time. The CDR3 DNA is TGTGCCAGCAGCGACGTGACTAATGAAAAACTGTTTTTT. This encodes CASSDVTNEKLFF. This sequence joins TRBV12-3 or TRBV12-4 and TRBJ1-4, with unresolved D. V was cut by 6 bases and J by 2 bases, with 7 bases left in between. The CDR3 is made up of 13 amino acids.